This T cell receptor beta chain appears in the sequencing data of a study of control samples from healthy donors and cancer patients. Profiling relied on immunoSEQ multiplex PCR, and the TCRdb table lists in-frame clones only, not all of them. The repertoire holds 160,000 or so clones, with approximately 94% as singletons. The CDR3 sequence is 17 residues long. V gave up 0 bases and J gave up 7 bases, with 21 bases separating them. Germline loops: CDR1 GTSNPN, CDR2 SVGIG (reference sequence). The V and J genes are TRBV30 and TRBJ2-2, with a weak D call TRBD2 (6 bases). This sequence was found in a woman in her 40s in good health. The sequenced sample consisted of blood. The CDR3 nucleotides are TGTGCCTGGAGTGTCCTATATGGGGGAGGAATCGGCGGGGAGCTGTTTTTT. This sequence encodes CAWSVLYGGGIGGELFF.